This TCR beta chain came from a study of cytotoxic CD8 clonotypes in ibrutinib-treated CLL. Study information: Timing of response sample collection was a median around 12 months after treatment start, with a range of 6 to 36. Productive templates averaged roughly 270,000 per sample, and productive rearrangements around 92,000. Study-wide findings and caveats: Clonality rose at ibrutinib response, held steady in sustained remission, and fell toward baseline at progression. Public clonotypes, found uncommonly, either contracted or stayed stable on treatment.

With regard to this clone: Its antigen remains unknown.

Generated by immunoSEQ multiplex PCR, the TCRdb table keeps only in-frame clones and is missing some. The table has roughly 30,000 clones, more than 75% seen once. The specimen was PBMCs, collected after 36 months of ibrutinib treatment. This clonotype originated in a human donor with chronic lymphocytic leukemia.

Written as DNA, the CDR3 is TGCGCCAGCAGCTTACAGGGGGACTATGGCTACACCTTC. This gives the protein CASSLQGDYGYTF. The chain couples TRBV5-1 to TRBJ1-2; 8 bases map to TRBD1. This CDR3 is 13 amino acids long. Germline CDR1 SGHRS, CDR2 YFSETQ. V shed 2 bases, J shed 3 bases, and the junction held 0 bases outside the gene matches.